One and the same sample provided the 23 T cell receptor beta chains below, sequenced in a study of STAT3 mutations in large granular lymphocyte leukemia. Study results and limitations: At least one immunodominant TCR beta clonotype appeared in every T-cell large granular lymphocyte leukemia patient.

Profiling relied on immunoSEQ multiplex PCR, and the TCRdb table lists in-frame clones only, not all of them. The data show about 1,700 clones, roughly 60% seen once. For these receptors, no antigen is known. The sample comprised peripheral blood mononuclear cells. These TCRs come from a woman aged 70-85 years with T-cell large granular lymphocyte leukemia. Some clones in this sample may be carry-over from other donors' samples.

The chain carries TRBV18 and TRBJ2-7; 7 nucleotides agree with TRBD1. Trimming removed 1 base from V and 0 bases from J; junction bases left unmatched: 3. CDR1 and CDR2 (germline): KGHSH, LQKENI. CDR3 length: 15 residues. CDR3 coding DNA: TGTGCCAGCTCACCACGGGACAGAACCTCCTACGAGCAGTACTTC. Translated: CASSPRDRTSYEQYF.

The chain recombines TRBV4-3 with TRBJ2-7, with 7 bases aligning to TRBD2. Losses at the gene ends were 4 bases for V and 5 bases for J; bases not matched to a gene: 17. Looked up from germline, CDR1 is LGHNA and CDR2 is YSLEER. CDR3 length: 17 amino acids. The CDR3 DNA sequence: TGCGCCAGCAGCCTCACCTCAGGGCGGGAGCCCCCCGACGAGCAGTACTTC. Translating gives CASSLTSGREPPDEQYF.

The rearrangement joins TRBV5-4 to TRBJ1-1; tentatively, D is TRBD1 (6 bases). This CDR3 is built from 14 residues. V was cut by 4 bases and J by 1 base, with 11 bases left in between. Germline lookup yields CDR1 SGHNT and CDR2 YYREEE (reference sequence). The CDR3 region is CASSPPTGNTEAFF. The CDR3 region has the DNA TGTGCCAGCAGCCCCCCGACAGGGAACACTGAAGCTTTCTTT.

CDR3 bases: TGTGCCAGCTCACCCTCTACAGGGAGGTACAATGAGCAGTTCTTC. It translates to CASSPSTGRYNEQFF. The chain recombines TRBV18 with TRBJ2-1; the D gene could be TRBD1 or TRBD2 (6 bases each). The CDR3 totals 15 residues. Trimming stripped 3 bases from V and 4 bases from J, with 13 bases between. The germline V gene encodes CDR1 KGHSH and CDR2 LQKENI.

V usage is TRBV7-9 and J usage is TRBJ1-5; D ambiguous. V was clipped by 4 bases and J by 5 bases, with 6 bases between them. The germline V gene encodes CDR1 SEHNR and CDR2 FQNEAQ (reference sequence). The CDR3 length is 12 residues. CDR3: CASSSEHQPQHF. The CDR3 DNA sequence: TGTGCCAGCAGCTCCGAACATCAGCCCCAGCATTTT.

V and J are TRBV29-1 and TRBJ1-2, with TRBD1 as a possible D gene (5 bases). The CDR3 runs to 13 residues. Trimming left V 2 bases short and J 4 bases short, with 11 bases between. Germline CDR1 is SQVTM and CDR2 is ANQGSEA. DNA of the CDR3: TGCAGCGTTGAAACGGGGCAGACCTATGGCTACACCTTC. Protein sequence: CSVETGQTYGYTF.

This clone was seen only a few times. The rearrangement uses TRBV7-9 and TRBJ2-1; TRBD2 matches 9 bases. The V and J ends lost 1 base and 5 bases, in that order; junction bases with no gene match: 15. CDR3 length equals 19 residues. CDR1 and CDR2 (germline): SEHNR, FQNEAQ (reference sequence). The CDR3 sequence is CASSLVKGRAGGIDNEQFF. The DNA for the CDR3 is TGTGCCAGCAGCTTAGTTAAAGGGAGAGCGGGAGGCATAGACAATGAGCAGTTCTTC.

V and J are TRBV5-1 and TRBJ1-1; 9 bases agree with TRBD1. The germline V gene has CDR1 SGHRS and CDR2 YFSETQ. The J segment lost 6 bases and the V segment lost 5 bases, leaving 5 bases of the junction unmatched. This CDR3 comprises 13 residues. The CDR3 here is CASRPGQGSEAFF. CDR3 in DNA: TGCGCCAGCAGACCGGGACAGGGATCTGAAGCTTTCTTT.

The chain couples TRBV5-1 to TRBJ2-3; weak D call: TRBD2 (5 bases). The CDR3 sequence is 14 residues long. V was shortened by 5 bases and J by 6 bases, with 16 bases between the two germline ends. Germline CDR1 reads SGHRS; CDR2 reads YFSETQ. As DNA, the CDR3 is TGCGCCAGCAGGCCCGAGGGATTATCGGATACGCAGTATTTT. Its translation is CASRPEGLSDTQYF.

The V and J genes are TRBV30 and TRBJ1-3, with a tentative D call TRBD1 (5 bases). Germline loops: CDR1 GTSNPN, CDR2 SVGIG (reference sequence). This CDR3 is 13 amino acids long. V lost 2 bases and J 9 bases, leaving 14 bases between the germline ends. The CDR3 DNA is TGTGCCTGGAGTTTCGGGACCCAGGGCACCATATATTTT. Protein: CAWSFGTQGTIYF.

This clone was found a few times. The genes are TRBV11-3 and TRBJ2-1, with D hard to call. The V and J ends lost 6 bases and 3 bases respectively, with 9 bases between them. CDR1 is SGHNT and CDR2 is YENEEA in the germline V gene. The CDR3 consists of 13 residues. Here the CDR3 DNA reads TGTGCCAGCAGTAGCCCCCTCTACAATGAGCAGTTCTTC. It codes for CASSSPLYNEQFF.

V usage is TRBV5-1 and J usage is TRBJ1-1; no clear D. The CDR3 runs 13 residues. Germline V gene lookup returns CDR1 SGHRS and CDR2 YFSETQ. Trimming left V 0 bases short and J 6 bases short, with 9 bases between. For the CDR3, the DNA is TGCGCCAGCAGCTTGGAGGAAGGGTCTGAAGCTTTCTTT. It encodes CASSLEEGSEAFF. The full variable domain, completed using reference TRBV5-1 and TRBJ1-1, is KAGVTQTPRYLIKTRGQQVTLSCSPISGHRSVSWYQQTPGQGLQFLFEYFSETQRNKGNFPGRFSGRQFSNSRSEMNVSTLELGDSALYLCASSLEEGSEAFFGQGTRLTVV.

This clone is deemed medium-sized. V and J are TRBV6-6 and TRBJ2-5, with D perhaps assigned TRBD1 or TRBD2 (5 bases each). The CDR3 consists of 14 residues. V lost 1 base and J lost 1, with 7 bases in between. The germline V gene encodes CDR1 MNHNY and CDR2 SVGAGI (reference sequence). This CDR3 reads CASSYFGGQETQYF. The CDR3, as DNA: TGTGCCAGCAGTTACTTTGGGGGCCAAGAGACCCAGTACTTC.

The chain links TRBV7-9 to TRBJ2-7, with TRBD1 identical over 8 bases. The V and J ends lost 8 bases and 3 bases, in that order; junction bases with no gene match: 12. CDR3 size: 15 residues. CDR1 and CDR2 from the germline V gene are SEHNR and FQNEAQ (reference sequence). The CDR3 region is CASGKRDRFNYEQYF. In DNA form, the CDR3 reads TGTGCCAGCGGTAAAAGGGACAGGTTTAACTACGAGCAGTACTTC.

The gene calls are TRBV5-1 and TRBJ1-1; possibly TRBD1 for D (6 bases). Trimming shortened V by 0 bases and J by 5 bases, and 14 bases separated the two germline ends. The CDR3 is made up of 15 amino acids. Germline CDR1 reads SGHRS; CDR2 reads YFSETQ. The CDR3 coding sequence is TGCGCCAGCAGCTTGGCTTGGGGGCGGGAAACTGAAGCTTTCTTT. This encodes CASSLAWGRETEAFF.

The V gene is TRBV7-9, the J gene TRBJ2-3; unclear D gene. With 6 bases removed from V and 6 bases from J, the gap between germline ends came to 10 bases. The germline V gene has CDR1 SEHNR and CDR2 FQNEAQ (reference sequence). This CDR3 has 12 amino acids. The CDR3 here is CASRRITDTQYF. CDR3 in DNA: TGTGCCAGCAGACGGATAACGGATACGCAGTATTTT.

The chain employs TRBV30 and TRBJ1-5; D not resolved. CDR3 length: 13 amino acids. The V end lost 4 bases, the J end lost 2 bases, and 9 bases lay between the germline ends. The V gene's germline CDR1 is GTSNPN and CDR2 SVGIG (reference sequence). The CDR3 region is CAWTMGGNQPQHF. CDR3 nucleotide sequence: TGTGCCTGGACCATGGGAGGCAATCAGCCCCAGCATTTT.

This chain uses TRBV27 with TRBJ1-1; D gene uncertain. Germline loops: CDR1 MNHEY, CDR2 SMNVEV (reference sequence). With 5 bases removed from V and 2 bases from J, the gap between germline ends came to 18 bases. The CDR3 is 16 residues long. The CDR3 bases are TGTGCCAGCAGTCCCTACGTGGGCAGATCTAACACTGAAGCTTTCTTT. Translated, it gives CASSPYVGRSNTEAFF.

The chain joins TRBV5-4 to TRBJ2-3, with a tentative D call TRBD2 (5 bases). CDR1 SGHNT and CDR2 YYREEE come from the germline V gene (reference sequence). The CDR3 runs 15 residues. Trimming shortened V by 1 base and J by 2 bases, and 11 bases separated the two germline ends. This CDR3 reads CASSLTAAPTDTQYF. DNA for the CDR3: TGTGCCAGCAGCTTGACAGCGGCACCCACAGATACGCAGTATTTT.

The V and J genes are TRBV5-1 and TRBJ1-4; D gene unclear. The CDR3 covers 14 residues. The V end lost 2 bases, the J end lost 6 bases, and 11 bases lay between the germline ends. CDR1 is SGHRS and CDR2 is YFSETQ in the germline V gene. For the CDR3, the DNA is TGCGCCAGCAGCTTTACAAGGATGGATGAAAAACTGTTTTTT. This gives the protein CASSFTRMDEKLFF.

The chain uses TRBV27 and TRBJ2-1; D call uncertain. Deletions cut 0 bases from V and 4 bases from J, with 10 bases between. The CDR3 is 15 residues long. Germline V gene sequence: CDR1 MNHEY, CDR2 SMNVEV (reference sequence). The CDR3 reads CASSLSRDTYNEQFF. CDR3 nucleotides: TGTGCCAGCAGTTTATCAAGGGATACATACAATGAGCAGTTCTTC.

This sequence joins TRBV30 and TRBJ1-5; D gene uncertain. This CDR3 has 13 amino acids. The V end was cut by 0 bases, the J end by 7 bases, with 10 bases between. Germline lookup yields CDR1 GTSNPN and CDR2 SVGIG (reference sequence). CDR3 nucleotide sequence: TGTGCCTGGAGTGTACAGAGTGACCAGCCCCAGCATTTT. Translation gives CAWSVQSDQPQHF.

The chain couples TRBV29-1 to TRBJ1-2, with D possibly being TRBD1 (6 bases). Between the trimmed V and J ends, which lost 7 bases and 7 bases, there was a span of 25 bases. The CDR3 is 15 residues long. In germline, CDR1 is SQVTM, CDR2 ANQGSEA. Here the CDR3 DNA reads TGCAGCGCGCTCACAACTAAGTCGGGGGCGTTTGGCTACACCTTC. It specifies CSALTTKSGAFGYTF.